This TCR beta chain is drawn from a study of T cell responses to AZD1222 COVID-19 vaccine. As concerns this clone: Its target is not known.

Assay: immunoSEQ multiplex PCR; the TCRdb copy retains only in-frame clones and omits some. The data contain approximately 160,000 clones, roughly 94% of them singletons. Second doses were pooled across both intervals (about 4 or about 12 weeks). Findings and limits, study-wide: Unmutated variant regions are reportedly targeted by nearly half of spike-specific TCRs. Spike-specific TCR breadth and depth both grew after two AZD1222 doses. Females made up more of the donors, who were largely white British, and clonal diversity may have come out too low.

This clonotype was sampled from an adult who received the AZD1222 COVID-19 vaccine. The sequences come from peripheral blood, collected 28 days after the second AZD1222 dose.

This chain's CDR3 is CASSLAPSMNTEAFF. CDR3 DNA sequence: TGTGCCAGCAGCTTAGCACCAAGTATGAACACTGAAGCTTTCTTT. This chain joins TRBV11-2 and TRBJ1-1; no firm D call. The germline V gene encodes CDR1 SGHAT and CDR2 FQNNGV. The V end was cut by 1 base, the J end by 0 bases, with 9 bases between. The CDR3 sequence is 15 residues long.